The 21 T cell receptor beta chains reported below all come from one sample, sequenced in a study of shared clonotypes between healthy human individuals. The assay was immunoSEQ multiplex PCR, and TCRdb's table has in-frame clones only and misses some. The repertoire holds millions of clones, with roughly 92% as singletons. The sample taken for sequencing was naive CD4+ T cells sorted from blood. Regarding subset: CD45RA+ positively selected. The receptors here all came from a man younger than 30 in good health.

The V call is TRBV7-9, the J call TRBJ1-5; D remains unclear. V was pared by 5 bases and J by 3 bases, with 11 bases between. CDR3 length: 14 amino acids. Looked up from germline, CDR1 is SEHNR and CDR2 is FQNEAQ (reference sequence). CDR3 DNA sequence: TGTGCCAGCAGCGTCTCGGCGCCCAATCAGCCCCAGCATTTT. It translates to CASSVSAPNQPQHF.

The chain couples TRBV7-2 to TRBJ2-1, with a weak D call TRBD1 (8 bases). V lost 8 bases, J lost 7 bases, and 30 bases lay in between. The CDR3 sequence is 18 residues long. Germline-derived CDR1 and CDR2 are SGHTA and FQGNSA. CDR3 sequence reads: CASSLSGRVTGAGNEQFF. CDR3 coding DNA: TGTGCCAGCTCGCTTAGCGGGCGTGTGACAGGGGCAGGGAATGAGCAGTTCTTC.

This clone was detected once. The chain couples TRBV19 to TRBJ1-2, with D uncertain. The CDR3 runs 13 residues. Germline V CDR1 and CDR2: LNHDA, SQIVND (reference sequence). V was pared by 5 bases and J by 3 bases, with 10 bases between. The CDR3 DNA reads TGTGCCAGTAGTTTAAGCAATTACTATGGCTACACCTTC. This gives the protein CASSLSNYYGYTF.

About this clone itself: Other DNA sequences in this sample translate to the same CDR3. The rearrangement joins TRBV19 to TRBJ2-2; D is unresolved. The CDR3 is 14 amino acids. The V gene lost 4 bases and the J gene lost 1 base, with 7 bases spanning the gap. The germline gives CDR1 LNHDA, CDR2 SQIVND (reference sequence). The CDR3 reads CASSTSRNTGELFF. Here the CDR3 DNA reads TGTGCCAGTAGTACTTCGAGGAACACCGGGGAGCTGTTTTTT.

The J gene is TRBJ2-7, the V gene TRBV6-5, with TRBD1 matching 9 bases. The J segment lost 0 bases and the V segment lost 6 bases, leaving 3 bases of the junction unmatched. CDR1 and CDR2 (germline): MNHEY, SVGAGI. This CDR3 contains 14 residues. CDR3 in amino acids: CASRTGGPSYEQYF. CDR3 sequence (DNA): TGTGCCAGCAGAACAGGGGGCCCCTCCTACGAGCAGTACTTC.

For this clone: The sample carries other DNA sequences with the same CDR3. The gene calls are TRBV18 and TRBJ2-3, with 11 bases aligning to TRBD2. The CDR3 runs 16 residues. Germline V CDR1 and CDR2: KGHSH, LQKENI. The V gene end was trimmed by 3 bases and the J gene end by 0 bases; junction bases not matched to a gene: 2. In nucleotides, the CDR3 is TGTGCCAGCTCACCCGGGACTAGCGGAAGCACAGATACGCAGTATTTT. Its protein product is CASSPGTSGSTDTQYF.

This clone was counted once. This chain links TRBV2 with TRBJ2-1; D gene unclear. The CDR3 has 12 amino acids. Germline values: CDR1 SNHLY, CDR2 FYNNEI. Trimming left V 5 bases short and J 4 bases short, with 6 bases between. CDR3 sequence (DNA): TGTGCCAGCAGTTACAGATACAATGAGCAGTTCTTC. It codes for CASSYRYNEQFF.

This rearrangement joins TRBV18 to TRBJ2-3; D is unresolved. Between the trimmed V and J ends, which lost 5 bases and 2 bases, there was a span of 20 bases. Germline CDR1 reads KGHSH; CDR2 reads LQKENI. CDR3 length: 17 amino acids. CDR3 protein: CASSITPWAGDTDTQYF. Written as DNA, the CDR3 is TGTGCCAGCTCAATAACCCCGTGGGCTGGCGACACAGATACGCAGTATTTT.

The chain employs TRBV7-2 and TRBJ2-5; D is possibly TRBD2 (5 bases). This CDR3 has 12 amino acids. The V and J ends lost 3 bases and 4 bases respectively, with 6 bases between them. Per the germline V gene, CDR1 is SGHTA and CDR2 is FQGNSA. In DNA form, the CDR3 reads TGTGCCAGCAGCTTTAGCGTAGAGACCCAGTACTTC. Translating it yields CASSFSVETQYF.

The chain is built from TRBV25-1 and TRBJ2-3; tentatively, D is TRBD1 or TRBD2 (5 bases each). The CDR3 runs to 14 residues. Trimming left V 3 bases short and J 2 bases short, with 9 bases between. Per the germline V gene, CDR1 is MGHDK and CDR2 is SYGVNS. CDR3 in DNA: TGTGCCAGCAGTGATTTGGGGGTCACAGATACGCAGTATTTT. It translates to CASSDLGVTDTQYF.

This rearrangement joins TRBV19 to TRBJ2-7; 9 bases line up with TRBD2. Germline-derived CDR1 and CDR2 are LNHDA and SQIVND (reference sequence). V lost 5 bases to trimming and J lost 7 bases; unmatched junction nucleotides: 9. This CDR3 spans 14 amino acids. The CDR3 spells CASSQQAAGGEQYF. DNA for the CDR3: TGTGCCAGTAGTCAACAAGCCGCGGGGGGGGAGCAGTACTTC.

The V call is TRBV19, the J call TRBJ2-1; 7 positions match TRBD2. Germline CDR1 LNHDA, CDR2 SQIVND (reference sequence). The V gene end was trimmed by 3 bases and the J gene end by 7 bases; junction bases not matched to a gene: 9. The CDR3 runs to 15 residues. The CDR3 region has the DNA TGTGCCAGTAGTATTAGTGGAGCGGGACGGAATGAGCAGTTCTTC. Its translation: CASSISGAGRNEQFF. Full variable domain (missing parts from reference TRBV19 and TRBJ2-1): DGGITQSPKYLFRKEGQNVTLSCEQNLNHDAMYWYRQDPGQGLRLIYYSQIVNDFQKGDIAEGYSVSREKKESFPLTVTSAQKNPTAFYLCASSISGAGRNEQFFGPGTRLTVL.

V is TRBV28 and J is TRBJ2-7; 12 bases are a match to TRBD2. After removal of 6 bases from V and 3 bases from J, the junction contained 21 bases not matched to a gene. CDR1 and CDR2 (germline): MDHEN, SYDVKM. The CDR3 totals 20 residues. The CDR3, as DNA: TGTGCCAGCAGCCAAAGACGGCCGGGACTAGCGGGCCCTTCGAGCTACGAGCAGTACTTC. Translated, it gives CASSQRRPGLAGPSSYEQYF.

The gene calls are TRBV10-3 and TRBJ2-2, with D unresolved. Trimming shortened V by 2 bases and J by 5 bases, and 12 bases separated the two germline ends. The CDR3 loop spans 15 amino acids. Per germline, CDR1 ENHRY and CDR2 SYGVKD. The CDR3, as DNA: TGTGCCATCAGTGAGCCCCGTCAAGGTACCGGGGAGCTGTTTTTT. This translates into CAISEPRQGTGELFF.

The rearrangement links TRBV7-9 to TRBJ2-3; unclear D gene. The CDR3 covers 17 residues. Trimming shortened V by 0 bases and J by 0 bases, and 13 bases separated the two germline ends. Germline V gene sequence: CDR1 SEHNR, CDR2 FQNEAQ (reference sequence). For the CDR3, the DNA is TGTGCCAGCAGCTTAGCTGTACCCGGAGCTAGCACAGATACGCAGTATTTT. Amino acids: CASSLAVPGASTDTQYF.

The chain couples TRBV29-1 to TRBJ2-7, with TRBD1 matching over 12 bases. J lost 6 bases, V lost 4 bases, and 7 bases had no gene match. This CDR3 region has 14 residues. From germline, CDR1 is SQVTM and CDR2 ANQGSEA. In DNA form, the CDR3 reads TGCAGCGTTGGAGGGGGGACAGGGGGCGTCGAGCAGTACTTC. Translation: CSVGGGTGGVEQYF.

Comment on this clone: Different DNA sequences within this sample yield the same CDR3. The J gene is TRBJ1-5, the V gene TRBV6-5; no reliable D call. Trimming shortened V by 4 bases and J by 6 bases, and 7 bases separated the two germline ends. This CDR3 contains 12 residues. Looked up from germline, CDR1 is MNHEY and CDR2 is SVGAGI. The CDR3 sequence: CASSSPGQPQHF. DNA for the CDR3: TGTGCCAGCAGTTCTCCGGGTCAGCCCCAGCATTTT.

The chain has TRBV14 and TRBJ1-4; D unclear. The CDR3 is made up of 14 amino acids. Per the germline V gene, CDR1 is SGHDN and CDR2 is FVKESK. Trimming cost V 6 bases and J 0 bases, with 8 bases left between them. The CDR3 reads CASSTVATNEKLFF. CDR3 bases: TGTGCCAGCAGTACGGTGGCAACTAATGAAAAACTGTTTTTT. Based on the CDR3 plus reference TRBV14 and TRBJ1-4, the full variable domain is EAGVTQFPSHSVIEKGQTVTLRCDPISGHDNLYWYRRVMGKEIKFLLHFVKESKQDESGMPNNRFLAERTGGTYSTLKVQPAELEDSGVYFCASSTVATNEKLFFGSGTQLSVL.

The chain recombines TRBV13 with TRBJ1-3; 7 bases agree with TRBD1. CDR3 length equals 15 residues. CDR1 and CDR2 (germline): PRHDT, FYEKMQ (reference sequence). J was trimmed by 3 bases and V by 5 bases; bases with no gene match: 7. The CDR3 loop reads CASSPQTGFGNTIYF. The DNA for the CDR3 is TGTGCCAGCAGCCCCCAGACAGGGTTTGGAAACACCATATATTTT.

The chain joins TRBV12-5 to TRBJ1-1; D is possibly TRBD1 (5 bases). V lost 1 base, J lost 4 bases, and 10 bases lay in between. The CDR3 contains 14 residues. CDR1 LGHNT and CDR2 FRNRAP come from the germline V gene. The CDR3 here is CASGLGAGSTEAFF. DNA for the CDR3: TGTGCTAGTGGTTTGGGGGCAGGGAGCACTGAAGCTTTCTTT.

V is TRBV15 and J is TRBJ1-1; a weak D match, TRBD1 (6 bases). Trimming pared 4 bases from V and 1 base from J, leaving 10 bases between. The CDR3 consists of 14 residues. CDR1 and CDR2 (germline): LNHNV, YYDKDF (reference sequence). This CDR3 reads CATSKQGRNTEAFF. The CDR3 DNA reads TGTGCCACCAGCAAACAGGGCCGGAACACTGAAGCTTTCTTT.